Listed here is a single TCR beta chain. This entry is derived from a study of low-dose radiotherapy and immunotherapy resistance in tumors. Study context: Per fraction, Cohort 1 was given 0.5 Gy every 2 weeks, for a total of 6.5 Gy.

Regarding time point: after trial treatment. Treatment given: LDRT plus nivolumab, ipilimumab, low-dose cyclophosphamide and aspirin (RACIN trial). With TRAV- and TRBV-specific primers, first-strand cDNA was made, covering the alpha and beta chains. TCR amplification involved around 22 PCR cycles with a constant-region primer and V-primer adapter. TCRdb re-analysed the reads in MiXCR, keeping a single row per CDR3 protein. Of about 39,000 distinct CDR3 sequences in the sample, more than 20% were seen once. This sample comprised PBMCs, obtained after low-dose radiotherapy plus immunotherapy. This TCR was sampled from a female donor with ovarian cancer.

In DNA form, the CDR3 reads TGTGCCAGCAGCTTATTAGTGAAGGAGACCCAGTACTTC. Translation: CASSLLVKETQYF. This sequence joins TRBV5-8 and TRBJ2-5; no clear D gene. Trimming cost V 2 bases and J 5 bases, with 10 bases left between them. The CDR3 consists of 13 residues. The germline gives CDR1 SGHTS, CDR2 YDEGEE.